This is a list of T cell receptor beta chains from one sample in a study of cytomegalovirus exposure and HLA in healthy donors. TCRdb's table, derived via immunoSEQ multiplex PCR, lists solely in-frame clones and lacks some. The sample gives around 150,000 clones, roughly 77% of which show up once; less than 2.5% is in the top ten. Specimen: PBMCs. The origin of the receptors is a man in his forties or fifties in good health and CMV-seropositive. The CDR3 runs from the conserved cysteine through the conserved F or W. The D gene is left open where the match is weak. Clone size, where shown, is once, few, many, or a class for clones that have expanded.

J gene: TRBJ1-5
clone size: .
V gene: TRBV5-6
D gene: TRBD1
CDR3 protein: CASSSTGGEGREQPQHF
CDR3 DNA: TGTGCCAGCAGCTCGACAGGGGGCGAAGGTAGGGAGCAGCCCCAGCATTTT

J gene: TRBJ1-2
clone size: .
V gene: TRBV28
D gene: .
CDR3 protein: CASLRPGYYGYTF
CDR3 DNA: TGTGCCAGTCTGAGACCGGGGTACTATGGCTACACCTTC

J gene: TRBJ1-4
clone size: few
V gene: TRBV30
D gene: TRBD1
CDR3 protein: CAWSRQGSEKLFF
CDR3 DNA: TGTGCCTGGAGCAGACAGGGTAGTGAAAAACTGTTTTTT

J gene: TRBJ2-1
clone size: .
V gene: TRBV27
D gene: .
CDR3 protein: CASSFSASYYNEQFF
CDR3 DNA: TGTGCCAGCAGTTTCTCCGCTTCCTATTACAATGAGCAGTTCTTC

J gene: TRBJ2-7
clone size: once
V gene: TRBV27
D gene: TRBD2
CDR3 protein: CASSPPGGIEPLEQYF
CDR3 DNA: TGTGCCAGCAGCCCCCCCGGGGGGATCGAACCCCTCGAGCAGTACTTC

J gene: TRBJ2-7
clone size: .
V gene: TRBV5-4
D gene: TRBD2
CDR3 protein: CASSRGTSGLDEQYF
CDR3 DNA: TGTGCCAGCAGCCGGGGGACTAGCGGATTAGACGAGCAGTACTTC

J gene: TRBJ2-2
clone size: .
V gene: TRBV11-3
D gene: .
CDR3 protein: CASSLEGTRNTGELFF
CDR3 DNA: TGTGCCAGCAGCTTAGAGGGGACACGGAACACCGGGGAGCTGTTTTTT

J gene: TRBJ1-3
clone size: .
V gene: TRBV11-2
D gene: .
CDR3 protein: CASSRSGNTIYF
CDR3 DNA: TGTGCCAGCAGCCGCTCTGGAAACACCATATATTTT

J gene: TRBJ1-5
clone size: .
V gene: TRBV7-6
D gene: .
CDR3 protein: CASSLHGGYQPQHF
CDR3 DNA: TGTGCCAGCAGCTTACATGGGGGGTATCAGCCCCAGCATTTT

J gene: TRBJ1-2
clone size: few
V gene: TRBV7-9
D gene: TRBD1
CDR3 protein: CASSLEGQGLYGYTF
CDR3 DNA: TGTGCCAGCAGCTTAGAGGGACAGGGACTATATGGCTACACCTTC

J gene: TRBJ1-3
clone size: .
V gene: TRBV11-2
D gene: .
CDR3 protein: CASSLYRSGNTIYF
CDR3 DNA: TGTGCCAGCAGCTTATACAGGTCTGGAAACACCATATATTTT

J gene: TRBJ2-2
clone size: .
V gene: TRBV19
D gene: TRBD1
CDR3 protein: CASTDRGGTGELFF
CDR3 DNA: TGTGCCAGTACCGACAGGGGGGGCACCGGGGAGCTGTTTTTT

J gene: TRBJ2-1
clone size: .
V gene: TRBV27
D gene: TRBD2
CDR3 protein: CASYTTSGGAMFF
CDR3 DNA: TGTGCCAGTTACACGACTAGCGGGGGGGCCATGTTCTTC

J gene: TRBJ1-3
clone size: .
V gene: TRBV5-1
D gene: .
CDR3 protein: CASSPGHSGNTIYF
CDR3 DNA: TGCGCCAGCAGCCCGGGACATTCTGGAAACACCATATATTTT

J gene: TRBJ2-7
clone size: .
V gene: TRBV29-1
D gene: TRBD2
CDR3 protein: CSVLLAGAREQYF
CDR3 DNA: TGCAGCGTTCTACTAGCGGGGGCGAGAGAGCAGTACTTC

J gene: TRBJ1-2
clone size: .
V gene: TRBV7-9
D gene: TRBD1
CDR3 protein: CASSTRTGGNGYTF
CDR3 DNA: TGTGCCAGCAGCACCAGGACAGGGGGCAATGGCTACACCTTC

J gene: TRBJ2-1
clone size: few
V gene: TRBV27
D gene: .
CDR3 protein: CASSPFISGEQFF
CDR3 DNA: TGTGCCAGCAGTCCCTTCATAAGCGGTGAGCAGTTCTTC

J gene: TRBJ2-3
clone size: .
V gene: TRBV25-1
D gene: TRBD1
CDR3 protein: CASSAGTDTTDTQYF
CDR3 DNA: TGTGCCAGCAGTGCGGGGACAGATACCACAGATACGCAGTATTTT

J gene: TRBJ2-7
clone size: .
V gene: TRBV20-1
D gene: .
CDR3 protein: CSAAPVYEQYF
CDR3 DNA: TGCAGTGCTGCACCGGTCTACGAGCAGTACTTC

J gene: TRBJ1-2
clone size: .
V gene: TRBV9
D gene: .
CDR3 protein: CASSAQTNYGYAF
CDR3 DNA: TGTGCCAGCAGCGCCCAGACTAACTATGGCTACGCCTTC

J gene: TRBJ1-2
clone size: once
V gene: TRBV7-9
D gene: TRBD1
CDR3 protein: CASSARHRGANYGYTF
CDR3 DNA: TGTGCCAGCAGCGCCCGGCACAGGGGAGCTAACTATGGCTACACCTTC

J gene: TRBJ1-5
clone size: .
V gene: TRBV18
D gene: TRBD1
CDR3 protein: CASSLNRGNQPQHF
CDR3 DNA: TGTGCCAGCTCACTGAACAGGGGTAATCAGCCCCAGCATTTT

J gene: TRBJ2-1
clone size: once
V gene: TRBV15
D gene: .
CDR3 protein: CATSRDLWRYNEQFF
CDR3 DNA: TGTGCCACCAGCAGAGATCTATGGCGGTACAATGAGCAGTTCTTC

J gene: TRBJ2-3
clone size: .
V gene: TRBV18
D gene: TRBD2
CDR3 protein: CASSPYQASGRTDTQYF
CDR3 DNA: TGTGCCAGCTCACCATATCAGGCTAGCGGGAGAACAGATACGCAGTATTTT

J gene: TRBJ1-2
clone size: .
V gene: TRBV11-2
D gene: .
CDR3 protein: CASPPRPNYGYTF
CDR3 DNA: TGTGCCAGCCCCCCCAGGCCGAACTATGGCTACACCTTC

J gene: TRBJ2-4
clone size: .
V gene: TRBV28
D gene: .
CDR3 protein: CASSLSRGSAKNIQYF
CDR3 DNA: TGTGCCAGCAGTTTATCTCGGGGATCAGCCAAAAACATTCAGTACTTC

J gene: TRBJ1-6
clone size: .
V gene: TRBV6-1
D gene: .
CDR3 protein: CASSERPRAANSPLHF
CDR3 DNA: TGTGCCAGCAGTGAGCGACCCAGGGCAGCCAATTCACCCCTCCACTTT

J gene: TRBJ2-7
clone size: .
V gene: TRBV7-7
D gene: TRBD1
CDR3 protein: CASSRGQGADEQYF
CDR3 DNA: TGTGCCAGCAGCCGGGGACAGGGGGCGGACGAGCAGTACTTC

J gene: TRBJ1-2
clone size: .
V gene: TRBV2
D gene: TRBD1
CDR3 protein: CASLGGGNYGYTF
CDR3 DNA: TGTGCCAGCCTTGGAGGGGGCAACTATGGCTACACCTTC

J gene: TRBJ2-3
clone size: .
V gene: TRBV5-4
D gene: TRBD2
CDR3 protein: CASSLGGLAETDTQYF
CDR3 DNA: TGTGCCAGCAGCTTGGGGGGACTAGCGGAAACAGATACGCAGTATTTT

J gene: TRBJ2-3
clone size: .
V gene: TRBV20-1
D gene: .
CDR3 protein: CSASGDTQYF
CDR3 DNA: TGCAGTGCTAGCGGGGATACGCAGTATTTT

J gene: TRBJ1-3
clone size: .
V gene: TRBV15
D gene: .
CDR3 protein: CATSPRGSSGNTIYF
CDR3 DNA: TGTGCCACCAGCCCCCGGGGGTCGAGCGGAAACACCATATATTTT

J gene: TRBJ2-1
clone size: .
V gene: TRBV27
D gene: TRBD2
CDR3 protein: CASRSGGASYNEQFF
CDR3 DNA: TGTGCCAGCAGGAGCGGGGGGGCCTCCTACAATGAGCAGTTCTTC

J gene: TRBJ2-7
clone size: many
V gene: TRBV6-5
D gene: TRBD1
CDR3 protein: CASRCPGQSYEQYF
CDR3 DNA: TGTGCCAGCAGGTGTCCGGGACAGTCCTACGAGCAGTACTTC

J gene: TRBJ2-5
clone size: .
V gene: TRBV5-1
D gene: TRBD1
CDR3 protein: CASSFGQGHIRETQYF
CDR3 DNA: TGCGCCAGCAGCTTCGGACAGGGACACATTCGCGAGACCCAGTACTTC

J gene: TRBJ2-7
clone size: .
V gene: TRBV4-3
D gene: .
CDR3 protein: CASSQGGDPYEQYF
CDR3 DNA: TGCGCCAGCAGCCAAGGGGGGGATCCCTACGAGCAGTACTTC

J gene: TRBJ1-2
clone size: .
V gene: TRBV28
D gene: TRBD1
CDR3 protein: CVSGGIDYGYTF
CDR3 DNA: TGTGTGTCAGGGGGTATAGACTATGGCTACACCTTC

J gene: TRBJ1-4
clone size: .
V gene: TRBV11-2
D gene: TRBD1
CDR3 protein: CASSSRTGWSEKLFF
CDR3 DNA: TGTGCCAGCAGCTCAAGGACAGGGTGGAGTGAAAAACTGTTTTTT

J gene: TRBJ2-7
clone size: .
V gene: TRBV15
D gene: TRBD1
CDR3 protein: CATSRDRDRSYEQYF
CDR3 DNA: TGTGCCACCAGCAGGGACAGGGATCGGTCCTACGAGCAGTACTTC

J gene: TRBJ1-2
clone size: .
V gene: TRBV29-1
D gene: TRBD1
CDR3 protein: CSAHRGQENYGYTF
CDR3 DNA: TGCAGCGCCCACAGGGGGCAAGAGAACTATGGCTACACCTTC

J gene: TRBJ2-7
clone size: .
V gene: TRBV19
D gene: TRBD1
CDR3 protein: CASEPDRAYEQYF
CDR3 DNA: TGTGCCTCCGAACCGGACAGGGCCTACGAGCAGTACTTC

J gene: TRBJ1-1
clone size: .
V gene: TRBV5-1
D gene: TRBD1
CDR3 protein: CASSSGTDTEAFF
CDR3 DNA: TGCGCCAGCAGCTCCGGGACAGACACTGAAGCTTTCTTT

J gene: TRBJ2-3
clone size: .
V gene: TRBV4-3
D gene: TRBD2
CDR3 protein: CASSQGGSGGSTDTQYF
CDR3 DNA: TGCGCCAGCAGCCAAGGCGGTAGCGGGGGGTCGACAGATACGCAGTATTTT

J gene: TRBJ2-7
clone size: few
V gene: TRBV27
D gene: TRBD2
CDR3 protein: CASSLEAGPQYF
CDR3 DNA: TGTGCCAGCAGTTTAGAAGCGGGGCCCCAGTACTTC

J gene: TRBJ1-4
clone size: .
V gene: TRBV7-2
D gene: .
CDR3 protein: CASIPRLGDEKLFF
CDR3 DNA: TGTGCCAGCATCCCTAGGCTAGGGGATGAAAAACTGTTTTTT

J gene: TRBJ2-3
clone size: few
V gene: TRBV5-1
D gene: TRBD2
CDR3 protein: CASSLGLAGDTDTQYF
CDR3 DNA: TGCGCCAGCAGCTTGGGACTAGCGGGGGACACAGATACGCAGTATTTT

J gene: TRBJ2-7
clone size: .
V gene: TRBV11-2
D gene: .
CDR3 protein: CASSLGGEYYEQYF
CDR3 DNA: TGTGCCAGCAGCTTAGGGGGCGAATACTACGAGCAGTACTTC

J gene: TRBJ2-7
clone size: .
V gene: TRBV9
D gene: .
CDR3 protein: CASNPGVGYEQYF
CDR3 DNA: TGTGCCAGCAACCCAGGGGTTGGCTACGAGCAGTACTTC

J gene: TRBJ1-1
clone size: .
V gene: TRBV27
D gene: TRBD1
CDR3 protein: CASSLSLPAGTGGNTEAFF
CDR3 DNA: TGTGCCAGCAGTTTATCTCTGCCTGCCGGGACAGGGGGCAACACTGAAGCTTTCTTT

J gene: TRBJ2-1
clone size: .
V gene: TRBV15
D gene: TRBD2
CDR3 protein: CATSRDWGLAENNEQFF
CDR3 DNA: TGTGCCACCAGCAGAGATTGGGGACTAGCGGAAAACAATGAGCAGTTCTTC

J gene: TRBJ1-3
clone size: .
V gene: TRBV7-6
D gene: .
CDR3 protein: CASSLGGDTIYF
CDR3 DNA: TGTGCCAGCAGCTTAGGGGGGGACACCATATATTTT

J gene: TRBJ2-1
clone size: .
V gene: TRBV27
D gene: TRBD2
CDR3 protein: CASSSGISYNEQFF
CDR3 DNA: TGTGCCAGCAGCAGCGGGATCTCCTACAATGAGCAGTTCTTC

J gene: TRBJ1-1
clone size: .
V gene: TRBV11-2
D gene: .
CDR3 protein: CASSPNWGVNTEAFF
CDR3 DNA: TGTGCCAGCAGCCCCAATTGGGGGGTGAACACTGAAGCTTTCTTT

J gene: TRBJ1-5
clone size: .
V gene: TRBV9
D gene: .
CDR3 protein: CASSVGDSDQPQHF
CDR3 DNA: TGTGCCAGCAGCGTCGGGGATTCTGATCAGCCCCAGCATTTT

J gene: TRBJ1-5
clone size: .
V gene: TRBV10-3
D gene: .
CDR3 protein: CAISETGGSNQPQHF
CDR3 DNA: TGTGCCATCAGTGAGACGGGGGGGAGCAATCAGCCCCAGCATTTT

J gene: TRBJ1-2
clone size: .
V gene: TRBV9
D gene: TRBD1
CDR3 protein: CASSPFRDRARIYGYTF
CDR3 DNA: TGTGCCAGCAGCCCCTTCCGGGACAGGGCGAGAATTTATGGCTACACCTTC

J gene: TRBJ2-3
clone size: .
V gene: TRBV9
D gene: TRBD1
CDR3 protein: CASSPRDRRNRDTQYF
CDR3 DNA: TGTGCCAGCAGCCCACGGGACAGGCGGAACAGGGATACGCAGTATTTT

J gene: TRBJ2-1
clone size: .
V gene: TRBV10-2
D gene: TRBD2
CDR3 protein: CASTALAGKNSYNEQFF
CDR3 DNA: TGCGCCAGCACCGCACTAGCGGGGAAGAACTCCTACAATGAGCAGTTCTTC

J gene: TRBJ1-6
clone size: once
V gene: TRBV9
D gene: .
CDR3 protein: CASSVGGDNSPLHF
CDR3 DNA: TGTGCCAGCAGCGTAGGAGGTGATAATTCACCCCTCCACTTT